The 32 T cell receptor beta chains in this list originate from one sample, sequenced in a study of T cells in Graves' hyperthyroidism and ophthalmopathy. Amplification yielded TCR beta CDR3 regions, with RNA transcripts as the source. TCR CDR3 underwent first-round RT-PCR with the HTBI primer set. Each CDR3 protein is one row after TCRdb ran MiXCR on the multiplex PCR reads. The data contain hundreds of thousands of distinct CDR3 sequences, 11% to 15% of them singletons. The sequencing input was blood. These receptors all stem from a young woman with Graves' hyperthyroidism.

The chain joins TRBV20-1 to TRBJ1-5; the D is unclear. This CDR3 has 14 amino acids. Germline lookup yields CDR1 DFQATT and CDR2 SNEGSKA (reference sequence). The ends were cut back, 0 bases at V and 6 bases at J, with 12 bases in the middle. CDR3: CSARDQRTGQPQHF. The CDR3 bases are TGCAGTGCTAGAGATCAAAGGACGGGTCAGCCCCAGCATTTT.

This clonotype was detected ten times or more. This chain connects TRBV28 to TRBJ2-3, with 11 bases lining up with TRBD1. Germline trimming cut 3 bases from V and 4 bases from J; bases unmatched to any gene: 15. CDR1 and CDR2 (germline): MDHEN, SYDVKM. This CDR3 spans 19 amino acids. CDR3 nucleotides: TGTGCCAGCAGTTTGGGGTTGGGACAGGGGGATAATCGGGCAGATACGCAGTATTTT. This sequence encodes CASSLGLGQGDNRADTQYF.

The V and J genes are TRBV7-2 and TRBJ1-1, with TRBD1 identical over 7 bases. The CDR3 has 16 amino acids. V was clipped by 5 bases and J by 4 bases; unmatched bases: 13. Germline V CDR1 and CDR2: SGHTA, FQGNSA. The CDR3 region has the DNA TGTGCCAGCAGCCTGTTCGTAGGACAGGCGGGCACTGAAGCTTTCTTT. As protein: CASSLFVGQAGTEAFF.

This clonotype was recorded at least ten times. The J gene is TRBJ1-2, the V gene TRBV9; possibly TRBD1 for D (5 bases). CDR1 is SGDLS and CDR2 is YYNGEE in the germline V gene. The CDR3 is 13 amino acids. V was pared by 0 bases and J by 7 bases, with 10 bases between. The CDR3: CASSVDPGSGYTF. As DNA, the CDR3 is TGTGCCAGCAGCGTAGATCCAGGGAGTGGCTACACCTTC.

This clonotype was seen more than once but under ten times. This chain joins TRBV11-2 and TRBJ2-4; D not resolved. Germline V gene sequence: CDR1 SGHAT, CDR2 FQNNGV. V shed 3 bases and J shed 5 bases, with 8 bases lying between them. The length of the CDR3 is 13 residues. The CDR3 DNA sequence: TGTGCCAGCAGCTTCGGGCGAGAAAACATTCAGTACTTC. Translating gives CASSFGRENIQYF.

There are a few counts of this clonotype. The chain combines TRBV29-1 with TRBJ2-3, with 10 bases aligning to TRBD2. Germline V gene data show CDR1 as SQVTM and CDR2 as ANQGSEA. With 6 bases clipped from V and 5 bases from J, the junction kept 11 bases outside the gene matches. The CDR3 consists of 15 residues. This CDR3 is CSVTLLASGGDTQYF. The CDR3 DNA is TGCAGCGTAACACTGTTGGCTAGCGGGGGAGATACGCAGTATTTT.

This clonotype was found a few times. The chain recombines TRBV11-2 with TRBJ2-2; maybe TRBD2 (5 bases). Between the trimmed V and J ends, which lost 3 bases and 4 bases, there was a span of 15 bases. Per germline, CDR1 SGHAT and CDR2 FQNNGV. The CDR3 runs to 16 residues. The CDR3 nucleotides read TGTGCCAGCAGCTTCGTCCCCGGGGAGATCACCGGGGAGCTGTTTTTT. This sequence encodes CASSFVPGEITGELFF.

There are many counts of this clonotype. The chain recombines TRBV28 with TRBJ2-1; D possibly corresponds to TRBD2 (6 bases). The CDR3 contains 15 residues. Germline V gene sequence: CDR1 MDHEN, CDR2 SYDVKM. V lost 3 bases and J 7 bases, leaving 16 bases between the germline ends. The CDR3 protein is CASSLGAEGRNEQFF. CDR3 in DNA: TGTGCCAGCAGTTTGGGCGCGGAGGGCAGAAATGAGCAGTTCTTC.

This clonotype was recorded a few times. V and J are TRBV7-9 and TRBJ2-2, with 7 bases that match TRBD1. V shed 3 bases, J shed 4 bases, and the junction held 8 bases outside the gene matches. The germline V gene encodes CDR1 SEHNR and CDR2 FQNEAQ (reference sequence). The CDR3 has 16 amino acids. CDR3 nucleotide sequence: TGTGCCAGCAGCTTGGGTCGGGACAGCTTCACCGGGGAGCTGTTTTTT. Translating gives CASSLGRDSFTGELFF.

This clonotype was counted only a few times. The rearrangement links TRBV10-3 to TRBJ1-2, with D uncertain. The CDR3 is made up of 14 amino acids. Trimming cost V 4 bases and J 6 bases, with 15 bases left between them. Germline V gene data show CDR1 as ENHRY and CDR2 as SYGVKD. The CDR3 is CAISGTGSIDGYTF. CDR3 sequence (DNA): TGTGCCATCAGTGGGACGGGGTCGATCGATGGCTACACCTTC.

The chain employs TRBV19 and TRBJ1-5, with 9 bases lining up with TRBD1. The CDR3 runs 16 residues. V shed 3 bases and J 2 bases; nucleotides not matched to a gene: 5. The germline gives CDR1 LNHDA, CDR2 SQIVND (reference sequence). This CDR3 is CASSMLDRGGNQPQHF. The CDR3, as DNA: TGTGCCAGTAGTATGTTGGACAGGGGAGGCAATCAGCCCCAGCATTTT. The full variable domain, with the rest looked up from reference TRBV19 and TRBJ1-5, is DGGITQSPKYLFRKEGQNVTLSCEQNLNHDAMYWYRQDPGQGLRLIYYSQIVNDFQKGDIAEGYSVSREKKESFPLTVTSAQKNPTAFYLCASSMLDRGGNQPQHFGDGTRLSIL.

This clonotype came up many times. The V and J genes are TRBV3-1 and TRBJ2-1; D gene unclear. Germline CDR1 is LGHDT and CDR2 is YNNKEL (reference sequence). Trimming shortened V by 1 base and J by 4 bases, and 8 bases separated the two germline ends. The CDR3 consists of 14 residues. This chain's CDR3 is CASSQGGSYNEQFF. The CDR3 nucleotides read TGTGCCAGCAGCCAAGGTGGCTCATACAATGAGCAGTTCTTC.

This clonotype has a count of ten or more. The chain couples TRBV20-1 to TRBJ1-4; D is undetermined. Per germline, CDR1 DFQATT and CDR2 SNEGSKA (reference sequence). The CDR3 covers 18 residues. Trimming cost V 4 bases and J 0 bases, with 21 bases left between them. CDR3 residues: CSAIPFTRRGSTNEKLFF. For the CDR3, the DNA is TGCAGTGCTATCCCTTTCACCCGCCGGGGATCAACTAATGAAAAACTGTTTTTT.

This clonotype has ten or more counts. The chain uses TRBV24-1 and TRBJ1-1; D not certain. The CDR3 totals 13 residues. Germline V gene lookup returns CDR1 KGHDR and CDR2 SFDVKD. V gave up 6 bases and J gave up 5 bases, with 12 bases separating them. For the CDR3, the DNA is TGTGCCACCAGTTTAGGGATCGGGACTGAAGCTTTCTTT. Residues: CATSLGIGTEAFF.

A single count supports this clonotype. This may stem from a read error, because a much larger clone lies one nucleotide away. J is TRBJ2-7 and V is TRBV6-1, with D perhaps matching TRBD1 or TRBD2 (5 bases each). Judging by the DNA end, TRBJ2-1 fits better; the J call may be wrong. Germline V gene lookup returns CDR1 MNHNS and CDR2 SASEGT. This CDR3 has 13 residues. The CDR3 loop reads CASRHPGAYEQFF. In DNA, the CDR3 is TGTGCCAGCAGGCACCCCGGGGCCTACGAGCAGTTCTTC.

The chain joins TRBV4-1 to TRBJ2-7; 11 nucleotides line up with TRBD2. V lost 2 bases, J lost 7 bases, and 1 base stayed unmatched. The CDR3 has 13 residues. Germline lookup yields CDR1 MGHRA and CDR2 YSYEKL. CDR3 loop: CASSQRLAGEQYF. The CDR3 DNA is TGCGCCAGCAGCCAAAGACTAGCGGGAGAGCAGTACTTC.

The chain carries TRBV6-1 and TRBJ2-1; 8 bases fit TRBD2. Germline CDR1 reads MNHNS; CDR2 reads SASEGT. The CDR3 runs to 15 residues. J lost 5 bases, V lost 5 bases, and 8 bases had no gene match. In nucleotides, the CDR3 is TGTGCCAGCAGTCCAGCGGGAGTTCTCGACAATGAGCAGTTCTTC. Translated, it gives CASSPAGVLDNEQFF.

J is TRBJ2-2 and V is TRBV10-3; 7 nucleotides match TRBD2. Germline CDR1 ENHRY, CDR2 SYGVKD. Losses at the gene ends were 3 bases for V and 5 bases for J; bases not matched to a gene: 6. The CDR3 has 15 residues. The CDR3 is CAISDPWGGTGELFF. CDR3 DNA: TGTGCCATCAGTGACCCCTGGGGGGGGACCGGGGAGCTGTTTTTT.

The table lists this clonotype with many counts. The chain carries TRBV28 and TRBJ1-3; D is uncertain. Per germline, CDR1 MDHEN and CDR2 SYDVKM. V lost 6 bases and J 0 bases, leaving 12 bases between the germline ends. The CDR3 runs 15 residues. The CDR3 sequence: CASSRIAGSGNTIYF. CDR3 coding DNA: TGTGCCAGCAGCCGCATTGCGGGCTCTGGAAACACCATATATTTT.

This clonotype was counted only a few times. V gene TRBV5-1 combines with J gene TRBJ2-7; a possible D gene is TRBD1 (5 bases). V dropped 0 bases and J dropped 0 bases, with 7 bases sitting between them. The CDR3 runs 14 residues. The germline V gene has CDR1 SGHRS and CDR2 YFSETQ. The CDR3 spells CASSLVQASYEQYF. The CDR3 nucleotides read TGCGCCAGCAGCTTGGTACAGGCCTCCTACGAGCAGTACTTC.

This clonotype was picked up a small number of times. This chain uses TRBV6-2 or TRBV6-3 with TRBJ2-7; the D is unclear. Per the germline V gene, CDR1 is MNHEY and CDR2 is SVGEGT. V gave up 7 bases and J gave up 1 base, with 11 bases separating them. This CDR3 has 13 amino acids. This CDR3 reads CASMWQASYEQYF. CDR3 sequence (DNA): TGTGCCAGCATGTGGCAGGCTTCCTACGAGCAGTACTTC.

In this sample, this clonotype turned up many times. The rearrangement uses TRBV28 and TRBJ2-1; TRBD2 agrees at 12 bases. The CDR3 consists of 14 residues. V lost 6 bases and J lost 7; bases outside the gene matches: 4. In germline, CDR1 is MDHEN, CDR2 SYDVKM. The CDR3 DNA is TGTGCCAGCAGCCTCGGACTAGCGGGAAATGAGCAGTTCTTC. Encoded protein: CASSLGLAGNEQFF.

The sample holds a few counts of this clonotype. The rearrangement joins TRBV7-9 to TRBJ2-1, with 7 positions matching TRBD1. Germline V gene sequence: CDR1 SEHNR, CDR2 FQNEAQ (reference sequence). J gave up 7 bases and V 4 bases, and 10 bases lay outside the gene matches. The CDR3 length is 15 residues. The CDR3 bases are TGTGCCAGCAGCTCATACCCCGGACAGGAAAATGAGCAGTTCTTC. Translated: CASSSYPGQENEQFF.

The genes are TRBV20-1 and TRBJ1-3; D may be TRBD1 (5 bases). The V end lost 4 bases, the J end lost 3 bases, and 13 bases lay between the germline ends. Germline V CDR1 and CDR2: DFQATT, SNEGSKA (reference sequence). This CDR3 is built from 14 residues. CDR3 in amino acids: CSATGPDVGNTIYF. Here the CDR3 DNA reads TGCAGTGCTACGGGGCCGGATGTTGGAAACACCATATATTTT.

This clonotype has more than one count but fewer than ten. V gene TRBV6-2 or TRBV6-3 combines with J gene TRBJ2-1; D is uncertain. The CDR3 has 13 residues. Trimming took off 6 bases at V and 5 bases at J, with 11 bases between the two ends. Germline V gene lookup returns CDR1 MNHEY and CDR2 SVGEGT. CDR3 sequence (DNA): TGTGCCAGCAGCAAAATGACAAACAATGAGCAGTTCTTC. This gives the protein CASSKMTNNEQFF.

Ten or more counts support this clonotype. The rearrangement joins TRBV7-8 to TRBJ2-5; the match to TRBD2 covers 12 bases. Looked up from germline, CDR1 is SGHVS and CDR2 is FQNEAQ. V shed 6 bases and J 4 bases; nucleotides not matched to a gene: 6. The CDR3 has 15 residues. This CDR3 is CASSLLAGGLETQYF. The CDR3 DNA is TGTGCCAGCAGTCTACTAGCGGGAGGCTTAGAGACCCAGTACTTC.

In its sample, this clonotype was seen many times. This chain uses TRBV7-9 with TRBJ2-2; TRBD1 might be the D (5 bases). V was pared by 5 bases and J by 1 base, with 11 bases between. Germline V gives CDR1 SEHNR, CDR2 FQNEAQ (reference sequence). This CDR3 has 15 amino acids. Written as DNA, the CDR3 is TGTGCCAGCAGCCCTGTAGACAGGAACACCGGGGAGCTGTTTTTT. This sequence encodes CASSPVDRNTGELFF.

Concerning this clonotype: A much larger clone is a single base away; this may be a read error. The V and J genes are TRBV12-3 or TRBV12-4 and TRBJ2-1; 13 bases agree with TRBD2. The CDR3 is 15 amino acids. The CDR3 region has the DNA TGTGTCAGCAGTTTAAGGACTAGCGGGAGCCATGAGCAGTTCTTC. This gives the protein CVSSLRTSGSHEQFF.

The rearrangement links TRBV20-1 to TRBJ2-1, with D possibly being TRBD2 (6 bases). The CDR3 covers 14 residues. From germline, CDR1 is DFQATT and CDR2 SNEGSKA (reference sequence). Trimming cost V 4 bases and J 4 bases, with 14 bases left between them. The CDR3 DNA follows: TGCAGTGCTATCCTTGCGGGGATTTACAATGAGCAGTTCTTC. Residues: CSAILAGIYNEQFF.

The chain is built from TRBV2 and TRBJ2-2; maybe TRBD1 (6 bases). V was cut by 7 bases and J by 6 bases, with 15 bases left in between. Per germline, CDR1 SNHLY and CDR2 FYNNEI. CDR3 length equals 14 residues. The CDR3 here is CASTSRQGPGELFF. In nucleotides, the CDR3 is TGTGCCAGCACTTCTCGGCAGGGGCCCGGGGAGCTGTTTTTT. The whole variable domain, filled in from reference TRBV2 and TRBJ2-2, reads EPEVTQTPSHQVTQMGQEVILRCVPISNHLYFYWYRQILGQKVEFLVSFYNNEISEKSEIFDDQFSVERPDGSNFTLKIRSTKLEDSAMYFCASTSRQGPGELFFGEGSRLTVL.

This clonotype was counted many times. The chain recombines TRBV29-1 with TRBJ1-5, with TRBD1 as a possible D gene (5 bases). This CDR3 is built from 12 residues. Looked up from germline, CDR1 is SQVTM and CDR2 is ANQGSEA. The ends were cut back, 4 bases at V and 4 bases at J, with 8 bases in the middle. CDR3 nucleotides: TGCAGCGTTGGGGAGGGGAATCAGCCCCAGCATTTT. This sequence encodes CSVGEGNQPQHF.

A word on this clonotype: A much larger clone lies one base from this, so it may be a read error. This chain links TRBV20-1 with TRBJ1-5, with a possible D match to TRBD1 (5 bases). V lost 6 bases to trimming and J lost 4 bases, with 22 bases between them. This CDR3 is 16 amino acids long. The germline CDR1 and CDR2 sequences are DFQATT and SNEGSKA (reference sequence). The CDR3 coding sequence is TGCAGTGCCAATCGGGGAATCCCCCCAGGGAATCAGCCCCAGCATTTT. Translated, it gives CSANRGIPPGNQPQHF.